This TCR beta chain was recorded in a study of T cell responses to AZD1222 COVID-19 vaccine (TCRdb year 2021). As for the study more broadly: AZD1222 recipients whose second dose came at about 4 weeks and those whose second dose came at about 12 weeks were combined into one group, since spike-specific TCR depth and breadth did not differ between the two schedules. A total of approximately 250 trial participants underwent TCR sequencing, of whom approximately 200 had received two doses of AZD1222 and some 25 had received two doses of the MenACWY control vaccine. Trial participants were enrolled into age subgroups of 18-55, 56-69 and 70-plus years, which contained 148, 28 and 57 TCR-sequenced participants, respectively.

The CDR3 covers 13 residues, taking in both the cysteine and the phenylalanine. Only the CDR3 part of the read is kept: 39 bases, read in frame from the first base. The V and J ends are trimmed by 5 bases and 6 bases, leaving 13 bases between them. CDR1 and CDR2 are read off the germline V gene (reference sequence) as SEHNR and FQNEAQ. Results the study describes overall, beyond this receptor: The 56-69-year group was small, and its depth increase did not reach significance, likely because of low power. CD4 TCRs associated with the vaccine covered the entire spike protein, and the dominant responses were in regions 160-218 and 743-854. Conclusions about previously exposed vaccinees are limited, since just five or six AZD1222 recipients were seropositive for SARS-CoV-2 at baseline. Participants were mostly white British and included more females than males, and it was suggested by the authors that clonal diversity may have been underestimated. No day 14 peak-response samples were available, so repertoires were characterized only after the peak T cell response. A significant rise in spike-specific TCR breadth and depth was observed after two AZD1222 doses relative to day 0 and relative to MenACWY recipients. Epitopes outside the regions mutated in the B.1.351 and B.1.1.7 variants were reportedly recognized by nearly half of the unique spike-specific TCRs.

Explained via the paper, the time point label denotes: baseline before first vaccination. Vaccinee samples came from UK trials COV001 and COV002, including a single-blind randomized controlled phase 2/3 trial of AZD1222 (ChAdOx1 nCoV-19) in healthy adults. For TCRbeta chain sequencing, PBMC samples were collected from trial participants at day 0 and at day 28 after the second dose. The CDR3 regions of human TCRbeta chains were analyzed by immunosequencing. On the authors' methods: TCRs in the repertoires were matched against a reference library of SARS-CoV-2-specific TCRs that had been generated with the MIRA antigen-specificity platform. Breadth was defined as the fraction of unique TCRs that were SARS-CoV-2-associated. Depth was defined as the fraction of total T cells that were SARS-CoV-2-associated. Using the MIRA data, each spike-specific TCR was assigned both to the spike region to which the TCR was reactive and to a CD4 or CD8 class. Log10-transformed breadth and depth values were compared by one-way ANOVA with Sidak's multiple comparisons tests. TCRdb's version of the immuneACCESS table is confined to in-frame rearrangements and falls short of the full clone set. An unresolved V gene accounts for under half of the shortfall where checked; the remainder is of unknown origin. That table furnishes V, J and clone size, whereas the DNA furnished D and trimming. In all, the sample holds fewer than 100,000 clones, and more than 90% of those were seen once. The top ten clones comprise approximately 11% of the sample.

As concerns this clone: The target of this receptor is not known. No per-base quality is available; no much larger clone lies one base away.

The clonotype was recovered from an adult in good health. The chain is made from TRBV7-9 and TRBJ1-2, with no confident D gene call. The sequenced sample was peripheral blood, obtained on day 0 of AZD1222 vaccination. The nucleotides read TGTGCCAGCAGCCCACCCCCCACACATGGCTACACCTTC. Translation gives CASSPPPTHGYTF. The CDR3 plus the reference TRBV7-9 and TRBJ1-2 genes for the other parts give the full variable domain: DTGVSQNPRHKITKRGQNVTFRCDPISEHNRLYWYRQTLGQGPEFLTYFQNEAQLEKSRLLSDRFSAERPKGSFSTLEIQRTEQGDSAMYLCASSPPPTHGYTFGSGTRLTVV.